This note documents a single T cell receptor (beta chain) sequence. In the authors' methods: Reference gene primer amplification in the assay estimated nucleated cell counts. Assay used: immunoSEQ multiplex PCR; TCRdb lists only in-frame clones, some missing. Clone size and V and J calls were adopted from that table, with D and trimming inferred from the DNA. The table lists approximately 170,000 clones, approximately 74% of them singletons, with about 3% in the top ten. Per the germline V gene, CDR1 is ENHRY and CDR2 is SYGVKD. The CDR3 extends over 15 amino acids. V shed 4 bases, J shed 0 bases, and the junction held 4 bases outside the gene matches. This record belongs to a study of blood T cell repertoires in COVID-19. Study information: There were acute and convalescent COVID-19 samples, and they came from the United States, Italy and Spain. T cells, B-cell-depleted T cells, or PBMCs supplied cDNA or gDNA.

This chain uses TRBV10-3 with TRBJ2-3; 7 bases are a match to TRBD1. The sequence was collected from an elderly woman with acute or convalescent COVID-19. Material: peripheral blood. The CDR3 DNA reads as TGTGCCATCAGTGCGCCGACAGGGAGCACAGATACGCAGTATTTT. It specifies CAISAPTGSTDTQYF.